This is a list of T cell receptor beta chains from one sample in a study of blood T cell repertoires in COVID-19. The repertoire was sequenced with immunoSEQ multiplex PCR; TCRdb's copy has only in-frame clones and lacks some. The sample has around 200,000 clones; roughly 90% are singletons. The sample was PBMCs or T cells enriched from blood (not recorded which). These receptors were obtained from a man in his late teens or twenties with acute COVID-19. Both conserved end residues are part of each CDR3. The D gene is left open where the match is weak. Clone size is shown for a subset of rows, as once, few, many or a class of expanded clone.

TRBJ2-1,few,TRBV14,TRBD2,CASSQPGLAGGNEQFF,TGTGCCAGCAGCCAACCGGGACTAGCGGGTGGAAATGAGCAGTTCTTC
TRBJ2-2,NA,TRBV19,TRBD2,CASLAGGPGTNTGELFF,TGTGCCAGTCTAGCGGGAGGGCCGGGGACTAACACCGGGGAGCTGTTTTTT
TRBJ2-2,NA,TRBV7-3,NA,CASTSGVGELFF,TGTGCCAGCACCTCAGGGGTCGGGGAGCTGTTTTTT
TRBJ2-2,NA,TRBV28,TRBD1,CASTQTGTENTGELFF,TGTGCCAGCACTCAAACCGGGACAGAAAACACCGGGGAGCTGTTTTTT
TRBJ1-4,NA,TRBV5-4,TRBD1,CASSRDSINEKLFF,TGTGCCAGCAGCAGGGACAGTATTAATGAAAAACTGTTTTTT
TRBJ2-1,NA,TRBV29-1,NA,CSVESDQRYNEQFF,TGCAGCGTTGAAAGCGACCAGCGGTACAATGAGCAGTTCTTC
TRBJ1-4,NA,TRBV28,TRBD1,CASSLGGQGEEKLFF,TGTGCCAGCAGTTTGGGGGGACAGGGAGAGGAAAAACTGTTTTTT
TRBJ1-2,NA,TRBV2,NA,CASPTGQVGGYTF,TGTGCCAGCCCGACAGGCCAAGTCGGTGGCTACACCTTC
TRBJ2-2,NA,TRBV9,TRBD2,CASSARLAGGSTGELFF,TGTGCCAGCAGCGCTCGACTAGCGGGAGGTAGCACCGGGGAGCTGTTTTTT
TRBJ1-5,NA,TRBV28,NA,CATRGSPNQPQHF,TGTGCCACCCGGGGGTCACCAAATCAGCCCCAGCATTTT
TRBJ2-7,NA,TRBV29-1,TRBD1,CSATDRLEQYF,TGCAGCGCCACGGACAGGTTAGAGCAGTACTTC
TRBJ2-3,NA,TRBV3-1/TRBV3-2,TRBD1,CASSQYLLDRAHTDTQYF,TGTGCCAGCAGCCAATACCTCCTCGACAGGGCCCACACAGATACGCAGTATTTT
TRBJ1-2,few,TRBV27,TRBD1,CASSPRTGRGYTF,TGTGCCAGCAGTCCCCGGACAGGGAGGGGCTACACCTTC
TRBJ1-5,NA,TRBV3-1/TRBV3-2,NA,CASSQDPQAQPQHF,TGTGCCAGCAGCCAAGATCCGCAGGCTCAGCCCCAGCATTTT
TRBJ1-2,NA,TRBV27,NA,CASSPYTPPGYGYTF,TGTGCCAGCAGTCCTTACACACCTCCGGGCTATGGCTACACCTTC
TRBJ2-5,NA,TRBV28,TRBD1,CASSPPGAGGLETQYF,TGTGCCAGCAGTCCGCCCGGGGCAGGGGGCTTGGAGACCCAGTACTTC
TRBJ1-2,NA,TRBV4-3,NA,CASSQATYRDGYTF,TGCGCCAGCAGCCAAGCCACTTACAGGGACGGCTACACCTTC
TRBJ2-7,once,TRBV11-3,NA,CASSSQGYEQYF,TGTGCCAGCAGCTCACAGGGCTACGAGCAGTACTTC
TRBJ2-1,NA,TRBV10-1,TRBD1,CASSDITGTGIEQFF,TGCGCCAGCAGCGATATTACCGGGACAGGCATTGAGCAGTTCTTC
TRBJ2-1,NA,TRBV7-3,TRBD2,CASSLAGSYNEQFF,TGTGCCAGCTCATTAGCGGGATCCTACAATGAGCAGTTCTTC
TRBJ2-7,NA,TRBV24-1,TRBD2,CATSAWDSGNEQYF,TGTGCCACCAGTGCCTGGGATAGCGGGAACGAGCAGTACTTC
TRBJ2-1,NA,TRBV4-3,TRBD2,CASSPLTLAGGNEQFF,TGCGCCAGCAGCCCTCTTACGCTAGCGGGAGGCAATGAGCAGTTCTTC
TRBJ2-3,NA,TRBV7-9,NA,CASSPSGTSTDTQYF,TGTGCCAGCAGCCCGTCCGGGACAAGCACAGATACGCAGTATTTT
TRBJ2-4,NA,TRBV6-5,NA,CASREGAVTKNIQYF,TGTGCCAGCAGGGAGGGGGCTGTGACCAAAAACATTCAGTACTTC
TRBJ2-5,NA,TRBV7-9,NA,CASSFRRSYQETQYF,TGTGCCAGCAGCTTTCGCAGGTCGTACCAAGAGACCCAGTACTTC
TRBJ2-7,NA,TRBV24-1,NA,CATSEGDYEQYF,TGTGCCACCAGTGAAGGGGACTACGAGCAGTACTTC
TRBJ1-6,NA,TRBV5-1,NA,CASKGGTAPSPLHF,TGCGCCAGCAAGGGAGGGACGGCACCTTCACCCCTCCACTTT